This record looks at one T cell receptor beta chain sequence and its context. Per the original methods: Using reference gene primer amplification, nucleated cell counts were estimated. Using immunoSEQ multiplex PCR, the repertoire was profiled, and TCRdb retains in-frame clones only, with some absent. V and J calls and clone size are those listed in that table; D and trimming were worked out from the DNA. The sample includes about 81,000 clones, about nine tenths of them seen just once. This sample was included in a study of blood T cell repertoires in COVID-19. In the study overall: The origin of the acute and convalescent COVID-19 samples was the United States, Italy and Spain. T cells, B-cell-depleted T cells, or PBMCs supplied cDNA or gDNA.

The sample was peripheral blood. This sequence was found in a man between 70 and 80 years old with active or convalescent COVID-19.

The chain's CDR3 is CASSSPGLDTDTQYF. In DNA form, the CDR3 reads TGTGCCAGCAGTTCCCCGGGACTAGACACAGATACGCAGTATTTT. This rearrangement joins TRBV28 to TRBJ2-3, with TRBD2 identical over 8 bases. Trimming removed 4 bases from V and 2 bases from J; junction bases left unmatched: 5. The CDR3 extends over 15 amino acids. Germline CDR1 and CDR2: MDHEN and SYDVKM.